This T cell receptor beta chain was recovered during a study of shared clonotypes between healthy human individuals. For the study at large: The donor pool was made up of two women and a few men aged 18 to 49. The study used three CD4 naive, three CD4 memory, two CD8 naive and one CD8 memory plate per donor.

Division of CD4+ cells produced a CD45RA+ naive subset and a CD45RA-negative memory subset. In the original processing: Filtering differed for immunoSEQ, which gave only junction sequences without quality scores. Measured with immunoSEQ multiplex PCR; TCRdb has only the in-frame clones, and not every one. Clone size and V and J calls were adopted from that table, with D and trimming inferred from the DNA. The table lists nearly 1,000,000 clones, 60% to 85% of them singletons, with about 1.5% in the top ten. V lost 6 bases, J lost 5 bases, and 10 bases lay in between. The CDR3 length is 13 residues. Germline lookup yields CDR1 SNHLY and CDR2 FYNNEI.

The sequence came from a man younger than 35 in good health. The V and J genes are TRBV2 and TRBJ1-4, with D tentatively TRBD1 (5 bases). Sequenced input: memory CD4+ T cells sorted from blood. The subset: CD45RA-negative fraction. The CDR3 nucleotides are TGTGCCAGCAGCTGGGGGGGGAATGAAAAACTGTTTTTT. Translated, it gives CASSWGGNEKLFF.